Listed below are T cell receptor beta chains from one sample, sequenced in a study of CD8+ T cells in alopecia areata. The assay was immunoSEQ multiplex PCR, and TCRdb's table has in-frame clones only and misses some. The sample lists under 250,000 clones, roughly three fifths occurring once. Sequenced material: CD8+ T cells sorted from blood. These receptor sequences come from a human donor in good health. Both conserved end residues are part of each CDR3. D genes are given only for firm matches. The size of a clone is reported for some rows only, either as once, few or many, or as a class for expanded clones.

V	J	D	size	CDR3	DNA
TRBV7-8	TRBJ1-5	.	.	CASSLPQGSQPQHF	TGTGCCAGCAGCTTACCCCAGGGATCTCAGCCCCAGCATTTT
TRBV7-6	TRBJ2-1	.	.	CASSLGRAPYNEQFF	TGTGCCAGCAGCTTAGGCAGGGCCCCCTACAATGAGCAGTTCTTC
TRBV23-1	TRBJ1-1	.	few	CAIRTETNTEAFF	TGCGCCATCCGGACGGAGACAAACACTGAAGCTTTCTTT
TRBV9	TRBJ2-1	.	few	CASSASLSYNEQFF	TGTGCCAGCAGTGCCTCTCTGTCCTACAATGAGCAGTTCTTC
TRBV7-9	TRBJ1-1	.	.	CASLNEGVMNTEAFF	TGTGCCAGCTTAAACGAGGGGGTCATGAACACTGAAGCTTTCTTT
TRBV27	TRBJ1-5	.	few	CASSFGGNQPQHF	TGTGCCAGCAGTTTCGGGGGTAATCAGCCCCAGCATTTT
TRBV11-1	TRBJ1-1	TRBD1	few	CASSLEGTGIEAFF	TGTGCCAGCAGCTTAGAGGGGACAGGGATTGAAGCTTTCTTT
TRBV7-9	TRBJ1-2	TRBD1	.	CASSSGTGGLAF	TGTGCCAGCAGCTCCGGGACAGGGGGCCTCGCCTTC
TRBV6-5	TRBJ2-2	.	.	CASSYGRDTGELFF	TGTGCCAGCAGTTACGGCCGGGACACCGGGGAGCTGTTTTTT
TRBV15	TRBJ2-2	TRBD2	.	CATSRATSGGPRGTGELFF	TGTGCCACCAGCAGAGCGACTAGCGGGGGGCCCCGGGGCACCGGGGAGCTGTTTTTT
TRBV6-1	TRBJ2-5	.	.	CASCGGRQETQYF	TGTGCCAGCTGCGGCGGGCGCCAAGAGACCCAGTACTTC
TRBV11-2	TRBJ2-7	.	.	CASSTGYEQYF	TGTGCCAGCAGCACAGGCTACGAGCAGTACTTC
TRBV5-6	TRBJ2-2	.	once	CASSPGDTGELFF	TGTGCCAGCAGCCCAGGGGACACCGGGGAGCTGTTTTTT
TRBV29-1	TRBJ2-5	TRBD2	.	CSVGAGGPFQETQYF	TGCAGCGTTGGAGCGGGGGGCCCCTTTCAGGAGACCCAGTACTTC
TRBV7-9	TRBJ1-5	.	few	CASSRGAQPQHF	TGTGCCAGCAGCCGAGGGGCTCAGCCCCAGCATTTT
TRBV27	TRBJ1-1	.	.	CASRDSYTEAFF	TGTGCCAGCAGAGATTCCTACACTGAAGCTTTCTTT
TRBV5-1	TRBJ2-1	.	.	CASSSLGDNEQFF	TGCGCCAGCAGCTCCTTGGGGGACAATGAGCAGTTCTTC
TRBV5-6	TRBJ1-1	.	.	CASSLGPGLIF	TGTGCCAGCAGCTTGGGGCCAGGGCTTATCTTT
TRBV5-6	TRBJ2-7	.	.	CASGVPDRPYEQYF	TGTGCCAGCGGGGTGCCGGACAGACCCTACGAGCAGTACTTC
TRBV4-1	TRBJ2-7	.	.	CASSAGAGEHYEQYF	TGCGCCAGCAGCGCGGGGGCCGGGGAGCATTACGAGCAGTACTTC
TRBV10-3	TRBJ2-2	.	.	CAARTGGANTGELFF	TGTGCCGCACGGACTGGCGGGGCGAACACCGGGGAGCTGTTTTTT
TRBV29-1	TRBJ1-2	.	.	CSVRQGYGYTF	TGCAGCGTGCGCCAGGGGTATGGCTACACCTTC
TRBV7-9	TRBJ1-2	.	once	CASSLAQLDGYTF	TGTGCCAGCAGCTTAGCACAGCTGGATGGCTACACCTTC
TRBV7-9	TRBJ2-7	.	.	CASSLDLRGERPSYEQYF	TGTGCCAGCAGCTTAGATTTGAGGGGGGAACGGCCCTCCTACGAGCAGTACTTC
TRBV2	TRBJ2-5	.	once	CASQGYGETQYF	TGTGCCAGCCAGGGGTACGGGGAGACCCAGTACTTC
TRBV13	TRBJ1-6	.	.	CASTAGGDYNSPLHF	TGTGCCAGCACAGCGGGAGGGGACTATAATTCACCCCTCCACTTT
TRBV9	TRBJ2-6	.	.	CASSVAPGPGANVLTF	TGTGCCAGCAGCGTAGCCCCCGGACCTGGGGCCAACGTCCTGACTTTC
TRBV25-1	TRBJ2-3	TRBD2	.	CASSGTSGGYLTDTQYF	TGTGCCAGCAGCGGGACTAGCGGGGGGTATCTCACAGATACGCAGTATTTT
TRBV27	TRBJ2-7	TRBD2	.	CASSSSGGWSYEQYF	TGTGCCAGCAGTTCCAGCGGGGGGTGGAGCTACGAGCAGTACTTC
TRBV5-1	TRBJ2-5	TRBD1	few	CASSLSPDRIAETQYF	TGCGCCAGCAGCTTGTCCCCGGACAGGATCGCTGAGACCCAGTACTTC
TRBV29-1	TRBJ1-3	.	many	CSAGTGFSGNTIYF	TGCAGCGCCGGAACAGGGTTCTCTGGAAACACCATATATTTT
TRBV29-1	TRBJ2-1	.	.	CSVVGAERNEQFF	TGCAGCGTTGTTGGGGCGGAGAGGAATGAGCAGTTCTTC
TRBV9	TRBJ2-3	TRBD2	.	CASSEASGGRSFTDTQYF	TGTGCCAGCAGCGAGGCGAGCGGGGGCCGATCCTTCACAGATACGCAGTATTTT
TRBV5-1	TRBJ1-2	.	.	CASMSTANYGYTF	TGCGCCAGCATGTCAACAGCGAACTATGGCTACACCTTC
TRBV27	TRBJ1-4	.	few	CASSTSQDLNEKLFF	TGTGCCAGCAGCACATCACAGGACCTTAATGAAAAACTGTTTTTT
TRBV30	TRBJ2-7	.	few	CAWSVKSAGRSSYEQYF	TGTGCCTGGAGTGTAAAGTCGGCGGGGAGGAGCTCCTACGAGCAGTACTTC
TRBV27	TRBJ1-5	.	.	CAVGRSGHQPQHF	TGTGCCGTAGGGAGGAGCGGCCATCAGCCCCAGCATTTT
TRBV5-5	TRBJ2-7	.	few	CASSLALRAYEQYF	TGTGCCAGCAGCTTGGCTCTGCGGGCCTACGAGCAGTACTTC
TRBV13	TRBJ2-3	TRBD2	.	CASSGPLAGADTDTQYF	TGTGCCAGCAGCGGCCCACTAGCGGGGGCCGACACAGATACGCAGTATTTT
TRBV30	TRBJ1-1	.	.	CAWSVFLEAFF	TGTGCCTGGAGTGTATTTTTAGAAGCTTTCTTT
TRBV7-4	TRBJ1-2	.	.	CASSPYPAIRQHRHGYTF	TGTGCCAGCAGCCCATACCCGGCCATCAGGCAGCACCGACATGGCTACACCTTC
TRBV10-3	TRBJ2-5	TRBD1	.	CAISPDREAGETQYF	TGTGCCATCAGCCCGGACAGGGAGGCAGGAGAGACCCAGTACTTC
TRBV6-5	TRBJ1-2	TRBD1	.	CASSYLQGDYGYTF	TGTGCCAGCAGTTACTTACAGGGGGACTATGGCTACACCTTC
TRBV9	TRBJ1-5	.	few	CASSAGWGGTDQPQHF	TGTGCCAGCAGCGCCGGTTGGGGGGGGACGGATCAGCCCCAGCATTTT
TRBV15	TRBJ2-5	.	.	CATSRDRDHLGETQYF	TGTGCCACCAGCAGAGATCGGGACCATCTAGGTGAGACCCAGTACTTC
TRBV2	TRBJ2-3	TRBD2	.	CASRTGGGADTQYF	TGTGCCAGCCGGACGGGCGGGGGGGCAGATACGCAGTATTTT
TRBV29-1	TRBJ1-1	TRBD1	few	CSVRDRGTEAFF	TGCAGCGTCCGGGACAGGGGCACTGAAGCTTTCTTT
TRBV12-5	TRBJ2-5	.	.	CASGLPGLRRGETQYF	TGTGCTAGTGGTTTGCCTGGTCTTCGGAGGGGAGAGACCCAGTACTTC
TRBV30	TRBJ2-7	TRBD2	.	CAWSVGAGDYEQYF	TGTGCCTGGAGTGTAGGAGCGGGGGACTACGAGCAGTACTTC
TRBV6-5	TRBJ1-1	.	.	CASSPLGSTEAFF	TGTGCCAGCAGTCCCCTGGGGAGCACTGAAGCTTTCTTT
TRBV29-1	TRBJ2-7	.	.	CSVEDPGRPREQYF	TGCAGCGTTGAAGATCCGGGACGTCCCCGCGAGCAGTACTTC
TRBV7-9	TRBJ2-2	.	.	CASSGGTGELFF	TGTGCCAGCAGTGGGGGCACCGGGGAGCTGTTTTTT
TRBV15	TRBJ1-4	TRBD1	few	CATSRGGGQGSEKLFF	TGTGCCACCAGCAGAGGCGGGGGACAGGGGAGTGAAAAACTGTTTTTT
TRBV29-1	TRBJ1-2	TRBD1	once	CSVVGTGPYGYTF	TGCAGCGTTGTTGGGACAGGGCCATATGGCTACACCTTC